This T cell receptor (beta chain) came from a study of blood T cells in healthy people across ages. Combining a sample-barcoded 5' primer with a J-beta primer mix, a second PCR ran for roughly 6 to 12 cycles. TCRdb called the 5' RACE reads again in MiXCR, with one record for every CDR3 protein. This sample has roughly 700,000 distinct CDR3 sequences, with approximately 25% found just once. Germline V gene sequence: CDR1 SNHLY, CDR2 FYNNEI. The V and J ends lost 1 base and 6 bases, in that order; junction bases with no gene match: 11. The CDR3 contains 16 residues. The sample was also reused in another study, on T cells of mothers and their children.

V and J are TRBV2 and TRBJ2-7; 8 bases line up with TRBD1. The sequenced sample consisted of blood. The source is a boy aged 10-17 years in good health. CDR3 region: CASSEDPGGVLSEQYF. The DNA for the CDR3 is TGTGCCAGCAGTGAAGATCCAGGGGGCGTTCTATCCGAGCAGTACTTC.